This record covers a single T cell receptor (beta chain). The table came from immunoSEQ multiplex PCR; TCRdb's copy has only in-frame clones and leaves some out. The sample lists 88,000 or so clones; 90% to 95% were seen once. The sample is drawn from a study of T cell changes during pregnancy in multiple sclerosis. This CDR3 comprises 13 residues. V was cut by 0 bases and J by 2 bases, with 5 bases left in between. Germline V gives CDR1 LNHDA, CDR2 SQIVND (reference sequence). The specimen comprised peripheral blood, sampled before pregnancy. This TCR came from a female donor with multiple sclerosis, enrolled in a pregnancy study. The chain joins TRBV19 to TRBJ2-7; no definite D call. Written as DNA, the CDR3 is TGTGCCAGTAGTATAGACCCGGCCTACGAGCAGTACTTC. Its protein is CASSIDPAYEQYF.